Each of the 24 T cell receptor beta chains below was sequenced from the same sample in a study of T cell responses to AZD1222 COVID-19 vaccine. Profiled with immunoSEQ multiplex PCR; TCRdb holds only in-frame clones, not every one. The sample includes more than 95,000 clones, around 90% of them seen just once. This specimen was peripheral blood, taken on day 0 of AZD1222 vaccination. Every receptor here comes from an adult in good health.

The CDR3 is CASSLEGGSYEQYF. The CDR3 nucleotides are TGTGCCAGCAGCTTAGAAGGGGGGTCCTACGAGCAGTACTTC. V and J are TRBV7-2 and TRBJ2-7; possibly TRBD1 or TRBD2 for D (6 bases each). Germline CDR1 reads SGHTA; CDR2 reads FQGNSA. The germline V and J ends were trimmed by 1 base and 1 base, with 8 bases remaining between them. The CDR3 contains 14 residues.

The genes are TRBV5-3 and TRBJ2-5; D may be TRBD2 (6 bases). TRBV5-3 has ORF status, its function being uncertain. The CDR3 length is 12 residues. CDR3 DNA: TGTGCAGCGGCGGGATACCAAGAGACCCAGTACTTC. It codes for CAAAGYQETQYF.

V gene TRBV6-5 combines with J gene TRBJ2-7; 13 positions match TRBD2. This CDR3 is built from 14 residues. Germline V gives CDR1 MNHEY, CDR2 SVGAGI. V trimming: 6 bases; J trimming: 2 bases; junction bases outside the gene matches: 1. CDR3 amino acids: CASRGLAGPYEQYF. The CDR3, as DNA: TGTGCCAGCAGGGGACTAGCGGGGCCCTACGAGCAGTACTTC.

The rearrangement uses TRBV30 and TRBJ2-3; 8 nucleotides line up with TRBD2. Germline V CDR1 and CDR2: GTSNPN, SVGIG (reference sequence). The CDR3 consists of 15 residues. The V segment lost 0 bases and the J segment 2 bases; nucleotides outside the gene matches: 4. CDR3 coding DNA: TGTGCCTGGAGTGTACTTAGCGGGACCACAGATACGCAGTATTTT. Protein product: CAWSVLSGTTDTQYF.

This clone was observed many times. The V and J genes are TRBV6-1 and TRBJ1-2; D is perhaps TRBD1 (6 bases). The CDR3 is made up of 15 amino acids. Trimming cost V 1 base and J 8 bases, with 17 bases left between them. The germline V gene has CDR1 MNHNS and CDR2 SASEGT. The chain's CDR3 is CASSEGAGAHKGYTF. CDR3 nucleotides: TGTGCCAGCAGTGAAGGGGCGGGGGCGCATAAAGGCTACACCTTC.

The rearrangement uses TRBV15 and TRBJ2-1; no firm D call. CDR1 is LNHNV and CDR2 is YYDKDF in the germline V gene (reference sequence). V gave up 4 bases and J gave up 5 bases, with 3 bases separating them. The CDR3 has 11 amino acids. The CDR3, as DNA: TGTGCCACCAGCAAAGACAATGAGCAGTTCTTC. Amino acids: CATSKDNEQFF.

V is TRBV6-5 and J is TRBJ1-4, with a weak D call TRBD1 (6 bases). Per the germline V gene, CDR1 is MNHEY and CDR2 is SVGAGI. This CDR3 spans 14 amino acids. Trimming removed 10 bases at V and 5 bases at J, with 17 bases between. The CDR3 loop is CATKKGGVNEKLFF. The CDR3, as DNA: TGTGCCACCAAAAAAGGGGGGGTAAATGAAAAACTGTTTTTT.

This clone showed up just once. V gene TRBV24-1 combines with J gene TRBJ2-3; the D gene is possibly TRBD2 (6 bases). Trimming pared 4 bases from V and 4 bases from J, leaving 20 bases between. This CDR3 is 17 amino acids long. Germline V lookup: CDR1 KGHDR, CDR2 SFDVKD. CDR3 loop: CATSDPGRELPSDTQYF. DNA for the CDR3: TGTGCCACCAGTGACCCAGGGCGGGAACTCCCTTCAGATACGCAGTATTTT.

This clone was seen a handful of times. The rearrangement uses TRBV11-2 and TRBJ2-1; 14 positions match TRBD2. Unmatched junction bases numbered 15, after V lost 5 bases and J lost 6 bases. This CDR3 has 19 amino acids. Germline V gene lookup returns CDR1 SGHAT and CDR2 FQNNGV. This chain's CDR3 is CASSQRLAGGVPGSNEQFF. The CDR3 region has the DNA TGTGCCAGCAGCCAAAGACTAGCGGGAGGGGTCCCAGGTTCCAATGAGCAGTTCTTC.

The chain links TRBV7-9 to TRBJ2-7, with D possibly TRBD2 on 6 matching bases. The CDR3 has 15 residues. V lost 5 bases, J lost 4 bases, and 18 bases lay in between. Per germline, CDR1 SEHNR and CDR2 FQNEAQ (reference sequence). The CDR3, as DNA: TGTGCCAGCAGCCATGGACAAGGGGACTTTTACGAGCAGTACTTC. Translation gives CASSHGQGDFYEQYF.

The chain's CDR3 is CASSQDKVRSFPTEAFF. CDR3 DNA: TGTGCCAGCAGCCAAGATAAAGTTAGGTCCTTTCCCACTGAAGCTTTCTTT. This sequence joins TRBV4-2 and TRBJ1-1; no clear D. Germline CDR1 and CDR2: LGHNA and YNFKEQ. Trimming stripped 0 bases from V and 4 bases from J, with 18 bases between. The length of the CDR3 is 17 residues.

The chain combines TRBV12-3 or TRBV12-4 with TRBJ2-7; possible D gene TRBD1, 6 bases. The CDR3 covers 12 residues. The V end was cut by 7 bases, the J end by 3 bases, with 10 bases between. The DNA of the CDR3 is TGTGCCAGCACCGGACAGTTCTACGAGCAGTACTTC. Translation gives CASTGQFYEQYF.

This sequence joins TRBV27 and TRBJ2-2, with 11 bases matching TRBD2. The ends lost 2 bases at V and 1 base at J; junction bases unmatched: 3. The length of the CDR3 is 17 residues. The V gene's germline CDR1 is MNHEY and CDR2 SMNVEV (reference sequence). In nucleotides, the CDR3 is TGTGCCAGCAGTTTAGTAGCGGGAGGGATGAACACCGGGGAGCTGTTTTTT. This gives the protein CASSLVAGGMNTGELFF.

V and J are TRBV7-3 and TRBJ2-1, with 9 positions matching TRBD2. The CDR3 has 16 amino acids. V was clipped by 4 bases and J by 5 bases; unmatched bases: 9. Germline loops: CDR1 SGHTA, CDR2 FQGTGA. The DNA of the CDR3 is TGTGCCAGCAGCTCCAGAGGGCTAGCGGGGCACAATGAGCAGTTCTTC. Its translation: CASSSRGLAGHNEQFF.

J is TRBJ2-5 and V is TRBV14; D perhaps matches TRBD2 (6 bases). The V gene lost 1 base and the J gene lost 5 bases, with 14 bases spanning the gap. The CDR3 sequence is 15 residues long. Germline V gene lookup returns CDR1 SGHDN and CDR2 FVKESK. The CDR3 protein is CASSQVAGGEETQYF. The CDR3 region has the DNA TGTGCCAGCAGCCAAGTAGCCGGCGGGGAGGAGACCCAGTACTTC.

The V call is TRBV28, the J call TRBJ1-1; weak D call: TRBD1 (6 bases). Germline V CDR1 and CDR2: MDHEN, SYDVKM. V was clipped by 4 bases and J by 4 bases, with 7 bases between them. This CDR3 contains 12 residues. CDR3 sequence reads: CASSSGATEAFF. The CDR3 DNA is TGTGCCAGCAGTTCAGGGGCCACTGAAGCTTTCTTT.

The J gene is TRBJ2-7, the V gene TRBV27; 7 positions agree with TRBD1. This CDR3 contains 14 residues. Trimming cost V 2 bases and J 2 bases; bases outside gene matches: 3. CDR1 and CDR2 from the germline V gene are MNHEY and SMNVEV (reference sequence). In nucleotides, the CDR3 is TGTGCCAGCAGTTTACCGGGACAGCCCTACGAGCAGTACTTC. This gives the protein CASSLPGQPYEQYF.

This rearrangement joins TRBV5-1 to TRBJ2-1; no reliable D call. There are 14 residues in the CDR3. V lost 2 bases and J lost 6, with 12 bases in between. From germline, CDR1 is SGHRS and CDR2 YFSETQ. For the CDR3, the DNA is TGCGCCAGCAGCTTTACTCCCAGCCTCAATGAGCAGTTCTTC. It specifies CASSFTPSLNEQFF. Combining the CDR3 with reference TRBV5-1 and TRBJ2-1 gives the whole variable domain KAGVTQTPRYLIKTRGQQVTLSCSPISGHRSVSWYQQTPGQGLQFLFEYFSETQRNKGNFPGRFSGRQFSNSRSEMNVSTLELGDSALYLCASSFTPSLNEQFFGPGTRLTVL.

The chain employs TRBV7-2 and TRBJ1-6; D unclear. The germline V gene encodes CDR1 SGHTA and CDR2 FQGNSA. Trimming shortened V by 5 bases and J by 9 bases, and 11 bases separated the two germline ends. The CDR3 is 13 residues long. CDR3 DNA sequence: TGTGCCAGCAGCCCACCGAAGGGTTCACCCCTCCACTTT. Translating it yields CASSPPKGSPLHF.

The chain combines TRBV2 with TRBJ2-5; no clear D gene. This CDR3 has 14 amino acids. The ends were cut back, 4 bases at V and 4 bases at J, with 13 bases in the middle. CDR1 SNHLY and CDR2 FYNNEI come from the germline V gene. In DNA form, the CDR3 reads TGTGCCAGCAGTGTGAGTTCCGTCGTAGAGACCCAGTACTTC. Translated: CASSVSSVVETQYF.

This clone appeared once. The chain has TRBV5-1 and TRBJ2-3; 10 bases agree with TRBD1. This CDR3 has 16 amino acids. Germline V lookup: CDR1 SGHRS, CDR2 YFSETQ. After removal of 4 bases from V and 2 bases from J, the junction contained 7 bases not matched to a gene. The CDR3 region has the DNA TGCGCCAGCAGCCCTGGACAGGGGGTATCCACAGATACGCAGTATTTT. Residues: CASSPGQGVSTDTQYF.

This CDR3 reads CASSTGDKQYF. For the CDR3, the DNA is TGTGCCAGCAGCACCGGGGACAAGCAGTACTTC. This chain joins TRBV7-9 and TRBJ2-7, with D tentatively TRBD1 (6 bases). CDR1 and CDR2 (germline): SEHNR, FQNEAQ (reference sequence). The CDR3 is 11 amino acids. Trimming removed 5 bases from V and 8 bases from J, with 10 bases in between.

The J gene is TRBJ2-1, the V gene TRBV14, with 7 bases aligning to TRBD2. Trimming removed 1 base from V and 6 bases from J; junction bases left unmatched: 12. The CDR3 has 17 amino acids. CDR1 SGHDN and CDR2 FVKESK come from the germline V gene. This CDR3 reads CASSQGPRDYSPNEQFF. The CDR3 bases are TGTGCCAGCAGCCAAGGCCCCCGGGACTACAGTCCCAATGAGCAGTTCTTC.

The gene calls are TRBV7-2 and TRBJ2-1, with 9 bases lining up with TRBD2. Germline V CDR1 and CDR2: SGHTA, FQGNSA. With V trimmed by 1 base and J by 0 bases, 10 bases remained unmatched. CDR3 length: 19 amino acids. The CDR3 DNA reads TGTGCCAGCAGCTTAGTTGCGGGAGGGCCCTTAAGCTCCTACAATGAGCAGTTCTTC. It specifies CASSLVAGGPLSSYNEQFF.